The T cell receptor (beta chain) described here comes from a study of blood T cells in healthy people across ages. Study-wide points: TCR beta diversity, measured per million T cells, fell in a roughly linear way with age.

Per the germline V gene, CDR1 is LGHNA and CDR2 is YSLEER. The CDR3 runs to 17 residues. Trimming removed 1 base at V and 4 bases at J, with 19 bases between. This clonotype was observed a handful of times. Its antigen is undetermined. A second PCR, run for about 7 to 12 cycles, used a sample-barcoded 5' primer plus a J-beta primer mix. MiXCR, run by TCRdb on the 5' RACE reads, gives a single entry per CDR3 protein. The sample has approximately 810,000 distinct CDR3 sequences; about 30% are singletons. This chain joins TRBV4-3 and TRBJ1-2; possible D gene TRBD1, 5 bases. This sequence was found in a woman aged 80 or over in good health. Sequenced: blood. The CDR3: CASSQAGRGKPVYGYTF. The CDR3 coding sequence is TGCGCCAGCAGCCAAGCGGGACGGGGGAAACCCGTCTATGGCTACACCTTC.